A single sample is the source of the 29 T cell receptor beta chains below, sequenced in a study of CD8+CD57+ T cells in acquired aplastic anemia. Profiles of TCR beta VDJ and CDR3 were generated from a genomic DNA template. Each CDR3 protein is one row after TCRdb ran MiXCR on the reads. The sample shows 180,000 or so distinct CDR3 sequences, 50% to 65% of them seen only once. All sequencing subjects had displayed CD8+CD57+ cell expansion on flow cytometry. What was sequenced was sorted CD4+, CD8+, or CD8+CD57+ T cells (not recorded which) from PBMCs. These receptors all come from a human donor with aplastic anemia.

This clonotype has just a few counts. V is TRBV11-2 and J is TRBJ1-2; D gene uncertain. The germline CDR1 and CDR2 sequences are SGHAT and FQNNGV. V gave up 2 bases and J gave up 7 bases, with 23 bases separating them. CDR3 length: 17 residues. The chain's CDR3 is CASSLLSSPSGQSGYTF. The DNA for the CDR3 is TGTGCCAGCAGCTTACTGTCCTCGCCCAGCGGCCAGAGTGGCTACACCTTC.

This chain connects TRBV7-2 to TRBJ2-7; D may be TRBD2 (6 bases). V lost 5 bases to trimming and J lost 3 bases, with 17 bases between them. Germline assignment: CDR1 SGHTA and CDR2 FQGNSA. The CDR3 runs 15 residues. The CDR3 sequence is CASSLTGSGDYEQYF. The CDR3 bases are TGTGCCAGCAGCCTTACAGGTTCGGGAGACTACGAGCAGTACTTC.

This clonotype was picked up a small number of times. The V and J genes are TRBV11-2 and TRBJ1-2; 9 nucleotides match TRBD1. This CDR3 comprises 13 residues. V was pared by 4 bases and J by 9 bases, with 6 bases of the junction left unmatched. Germline lookup yields CDR1 SGHAT and CDR2 FQNNGV. This chain's CDR3 is CASSSGTGSRYTF. The CDR3, as DNA: TGTGCCAGCAGCTCAGGGACAGGGAGTCGCTACACCTTC.

The gene calls are TRBV19 and TRBJ2-2; D is uncertain. Germline V lookup: CDR1 LNHDA, CDR2 SQIVND (reference sequence). With 8 bases removed from V and 1 base from J, the gap between germline ends came to 8 bases. This CDR3 comprises 13 residues. DNA of the CDR3: TGTGCCAGTCTGAGCCGGAACACCGGGGAGCTGTTTTTT. Protein product: CASLSRNTGELFF.

The chain couples TRBV20-1 to TRBJ2-3; TRBD1 is a possible D gene (6 bases). V was shortened by 7 bases and J by 4 bases, with 15 bases between the two germline ends. This CDR3 is built from 13 residues. Germline loops: CDR1 DFQATT, CDR2 SNEGSKA (reference sequence). The DNA for the CDR3 is TGCAGTGGGGGCACAGGGAGACCAGATACGCAGTATTTT. Its protein is CSGGTGRPDTQYF.

A few counts support this clonotype. The chain has TRBV7-2 and TRBJ2-1; D ambiguous. The CDR3 consists of 15 residues. V was trimmed by 0 bases and J by 4 bases, leaving 10 bases between them. Germline V gives CDR1 SGHTA, CDR2 FQGNSA. The DNA of the CDR3 is TGTGCCAGCAGCTTAGCCCGATCCTTATACAATGAGCAGTTCTTC. It is translated as CASSLARSLYNEQFF. Full variable domain (rest looked up from reference TRBV7-2 and TRBJ2-1): GAGVSQSPSNKVTEKGKDVELRCDPISGHTALYWYRQSLGQGLEFLIYFQGNSAPDKSGLPSDRFSAERTGGSVSTLTIQRTQQEDSAVYLCASSLARSLYNEQFFGPGTRLTVL.

The chain couples TRBV15 to TRBJ2-7; TRBD1 matches at 8 bases. The CDR3 totals 14 residues. In germline, CDR1 is LNHNV, CDR2 YYDKDF (reference sequence). Germline trimming cut 1 base from V and 2 bases from J; bases unmatched to any gene: 1. CDR3 residues: CATSRAGQAYEQYF. CDR3 coding DNA: TGTGCCACCAGCAGAGCGGGACAGGCCTACGAGCAGTACTTC.

With regard to this clonotype: One junction end disagrees with the germline gene, perhaps due to a read error. The chain couples TRBV10-2 to TRBJ2-7; D perhaps matches TRBD1 (6 bases). The CDR3 spans 16 residues. CDR1 WSHSY and CDR2 SAAADI come from the germline V gene. CDR3 in DNA: TGTGCCAGCAGTTACCCCACAGACAGGATCTCCTACGAGCAGTACTTC. This codes for CASSYPTDRISYEQYF.

The chain combines TRBV2 with TRBJ2-7; 10 bases agree with TRBD2. The germline CDR1 and CDR2 sequences are SNHLY and FYNNEI. Trimming took 6 bases from V and 0 from J; bases not matched to a gene: 5. This CDR3 region has 15 residues. The CDR3 here is CASRGAGGYSYEQYF. The CDR3 DNA reads as TGTGCCAGCAGGGGAGCGGGGGGGTACTCCTACGAGCAGTACTTC.

V and J are TRBV20-1 and TRBJ2-5; D is ambiguous. Deletions cut 4 bases from V and 5 bases from J, with 14 bases between. Germline assignment: CDR1 DFQATT and CDR2 SNEGSKA (reference sequence). The CDR3 is 13 amino acids. The CDR3 protein is CSAKVVSGETQYF. Written as DNA, the CDR3 is TGCAGTGCTAAGGTAGTTAGTGGTGAGACCCAGTACTTC.

The chain combines TRBV20-1 with TRBJ2-3; TRBD2 matches at 13 bases. Germline CDR1 and CDR2: DFQATT and SNEGSKA (reference sequence). The CDR3 is 17 amino acids. With 6 bases clipped from V and 11 bases from J, the junction kept 20 bases outside the gene matches. The CDR3 region has the DNA TGCAGTGCGGACGGGACTAGCGGGGTTAGCTCCTACAATGAGCAGTATTTT. Residues: CSADGTSGVSSYNEQYF.

This sequence joins TRBV7-6 and TRBJ2-1; D is unclear. The CDR3 has 12 amino acids. The V end was cut by 6 bases, the J end by 5 bases, with 8 bases between. Germline values: CDR1 SGHVS, CDR2 FNYEAQ. The CDR3 DNA follows: TGTGCCAGCAGTAAATACAACAATGAGCAGTTCTTC. Its translation: CASSKYNNEQFF.

V is TRBV24-1 and J is TRBJ1-3; a weak D match, TRBD1 (5 bases). Per the germline V gene, CDR1 is KGHDR and CDR2 is SFDVKD. V lost 5 bases and J 1 base, leaving 8 bases between the germline ends. The CDR3 runs 14 residues. CDR3 amino acids: CATSAQGSGNTIYF. The DNA for the CDR3 is TGTGCCACCAGTGCCCAGGGATCTGGAAACACCATATATTTT.

The J gene is TRBJ2-1, the V gene TRBV4-3; TRBD2 agrees at 9 bases. Germline V gene lookup returns CDR1 LGHNA and CDR2 YSLEER. V shed 3 bases, J shed 2 bases, and the junction held 11 bases outside the gene matches. The CDR3 covers 18 residues. DNA of the CDR3: TGCGCCAGCAGCCAGATAAGTGAAGCGGGGGGACCCTACAATGAGCAGTTCTTC. As protein: CASSQISEAGGPYNEQFF.

The genes are TRBV11-3 and TRBJ2-5; TRBD2 agrees at 7 bases. The CDR3 length is 17 residues. The trim removed 2 bases at V and 5 bases at J, leaving 14 bases unmatched. Germline CDR1 SGHNT, CDR2 YENEEA. CDR3 nucleotides: TGTGCCAGCAGCTTATCGTTTGGCGGGGGAGGTCCGGAGACCCAGTACTTC. It codes for CASSLSFGGGGPETQYF.

The rearrangement joins TRBV20-1 to TRBJ1-1; D perhaps matches TRBD1 (6 bases). Germline values: CDR1 DFQATT, CDR2 SNEGSKA (reference sequence). Trimming took 0 bases from V and 8 from J, leaving 19 bases between them. The CDR3 consists of 15 residues. In nucleotides, the CDR3 is TGCAGTGCTAGAGATCGGTTTGCCGGGGGCGAGGAAGCTTTCTTT. It translates to CSARDRFAGGEEAFF.

The chain is built from TRBV4-1 and TRBJ1-6, with D perhaps TRBD1 (6 bases). This CDR3 spans 17 amino acids. V was pared by 1 base and J by 0 bases, with 10 bases between. The germline V gene has CDR1 MGHRA and CDR2 YSYEKL. The CDR3 nucleotides read TGCGCCAGCAGCCAAGGACAGGCGAGCTCCTATAATTCACCCCTCCACTTT. It specifies CASSQGQASSYNSPLHF.

The sample holds many counts of this clonotype. The chain is built from TRBV7-6 and TRBJ1-6; TRBD1 is a possible D gene (5 bases). V lost 1 base and J lost 10, with 14 bases in between. This CDR3 is built from 15 residues. Per the germline V gene, CDR1 is SGHVS and CDR2 is FNYEAQ. The CDR3, as DNA: TGTGCCAGCAGCTTAGATGGGGGTTTCAGATCACCCCTCCACTTT. This translates into CASSLDGGFRSPLHF. Full variable domain (missing parts from reference TRBV7-6 and TRBJ1-6): GAGVSQSPRYKVTKRGQDVALRCDPISGHVSLYWYRQALGQGPEFLTYFNYEAQQDKSGLPNDRFSAERPEGSISTLTIQRTEQRDSAMYRCASSLDGGFRSPLHFGNGTRLTVT.

The rearrangement links TRBV20-1 to TRBJ1-1; possibly TRBD1 for D (5 bases). Germline CDR1 reads DFQATT; CDR2 reads SNEGSKA (reference sequence). The CDR3 covers 15 residues. V was trimmed by 6 bases and J by 8 bases, leaving 25 bases between them. The CDR3 protein is CSALPPGLAMIEAFF. The CDR3, as DNA: TGCAGTGCCCTTCCCCCGGGACTAGCTATGATAGAAGCTTTCTTT.

The chain carries TRBV7-3 and TRBJ2-1; D possibly corresponds to TRBD2 (5 bases). The V end lost 5 bases, the J end lost 5 bases, and 10 bases lay between the germline ends. This CDR3 comprises 13 residues. Germline lookup yields CDR1 SGHTA and CDR2 FQGTGA. DNA for the CDR3: TGTGCCAGCAGCCTGCAAGCGGACAATGAGCAGTTCTTC. Its protein product is CASSLQADNEQFF.

This clonotype was observed a handful of times. The chain joins TRBV7-9 to TRBJ1-1; unclear D gene. The CDR3 totals 13 residues. With 3 bases removed from V and 1 base from J, the gap between germline ends came to 6 bases. CDR1 and CDR2 from the germline V gene are SEHNR and FQNEAQ (reference sequence). The CDR3: CASSLVQNTEAFF. The CDR3 region has the DNA TGTGCCAGCAGCTTGGTACAGAACACTGAAGCTTTCTTT.

The genes are TRBV10-3 and TRBJ2-7; weak D call: TRBD2 (5 bases). Germline loops: CDR1 ENHRY, CDR2 SYGVKD. V was cut by 2 bases and J by 3 bases, with 8 bases left in between. CDR3 length: 13 residues. For the CDR3, the DNA is TGTGCCATCAGTGAGCGGGGAAACTACGAGCAGTACTTC. As protein: CAISERGNYEQYF.

The chain carries TRBV24-1 and TRBJ1-2; D might be TRBD1 (6 bases). The germline V gene encodes CDR1 KGHDR and CDR2 SFDVKD. The CDR3 is made up of 16 amino acids. V gave up 3 bases and J gave up 8 bases, with 21 bases separating them. The CDR3 sequence: CATSDLTSGGARGYTF. In DNA form, the CDR3 reads TGTGCCACCAGTGATCTGACTAGCGGGGGGGCGCGGGGCTACACCTTC.

This chain connects TRBV7-2 to TRBJ2-3; D is possibly TRBD2 (6 bases). The CDR3 sequence is 17 residues long. With 1 base removed from V and 2 bases from J, the gap between germline ends came to 16 bases. Germline loops: CDR1 SGHTA, CDR2 FQGNSA. Here the CDR3 reads CASSLGRFGRDTDTQYF. CDR3 nucleotide sequence: TGTGCCAGCAGCTTAGGGAGGTTTGGGCGGGACACAGATACGCAGTATTTT.

This clonotype was counted many times. The chain is built from TRBV25-1 and TRBJ2-1, with D perhaps TRBD1 or TRBD2 (5 bases each). V was cut by 0 bases and J by 4 bases, with 10 bases left in between. The CDR3 spans 15 residues. CDR1 and CDR2 (germline): MGHDK, SYGVNS. In DNA form, the CDR3 reads TGTGCCAGCAGTGAATACCGGGACGGGTACAATGAGCAGTTCTTC. Its protein product is CASSEYRDGYNEQFF.

The V call is TRBV7-3, the J call TRBJ2-5, with 9 bases identical to TRBD2. Germline V gene sequence: CDR1 SGHTA, CDR2 FQGTGA. The CDR3 length is 15 residues. Unmatched junction bases numbered 6, after V lost 5 bases and J lost 2 bases. CDR3 sequence reads: CASSKKTSGQETQYF. DNA of the CDR3: TGTGCCAGCAGCAAAAAGACTAGCGGTCAAGAGACCCAGTACTTC. Combining the CDR3 with reference TRBV7-3 and TRBJ2-5 gives the whole variable domain GAGVSQTPSNKVTEKGKYVELRCDPISGHTALYWYRQSLGQGPEFLIYFQGTGAADDSGLPNDRFFAVRPEGSVSTLKIQRTERGDSAVYLCASSKKTSGQETQYFGPGTRLLVL.

This clonotype was seen only a few times. CDR3: CASSDSSYSNQPQHF. In nucleotides, the CDR3 is TGTGCCAGCAGCGACAGCTCATATAGCAATCAGCCCCAGCATTTT. The genes are TRBV7-8 and TRBJ1-5; D perhaps matches TRBD1 (5 bases). From germline, CDR1 is SGHVS and CDR2 FQNEAQ. This CDR3 has 15 amino acids. The V end lost 5 bases, the J end lost 0 bases, and 11 bases lay between the germline ends.

This clonotype was counted once. One end of the junction does not line up with germline, which may come from a read error. V is TRBV5-1 and J is TRBJ2-1, with TRBD2 identical over 8 bases. Germline values: CDR1 SGHRS, CDR2 YFSETQ. The CDR3 totals 19 residues. CDR3 nucleotides: TGTGCCAGCAGCCAATTTACCACTACCGGGACTAGTATCCACAATGAGCAGTTCTTC. Its protein is CASSQFTTTGTSIHNEQFF.

This clonotype was recorded at least ten times. The rearrangement uses TRBV20-1 and TRBJ1-2; no reliable D call. V was shortened by 3 bases and J by 4 bases, with 12 bases between the two germline ends. The CDR3 contains 13 residues. Germline V gives CDR1 DFQATT, CDR2 SNEGSKA (reference sequence). CDR3 region: CSASGRYSYGYTF. Here the CDR3 DNA reads TGCAGTGCTAGTGGCAGGTACTCCTATGGCTACACCTTC.